Listed below are T cell receptor beta chains from one sample, sequenced in a study of OX40 agonist ivuxolimab in advanced cancers. Repertoires were generated with immunoSEQ multiplex PCR, while TCRdb's copy carries only in-frame clones and drops some. The repertoire holds about 46,000 clones, with 70% to 90% as singletons. The source was CD4+ or CD8+ T cells sorted from blood, collected in a trial of the OX40 agonist ivuxolimab. These receptors came from an adult with an advanced solid tumor such as melanoma, head and neck, liver or kidney cancer. Both conserved end residues are part of each CDR3. Each record gives: clone size, V gene, D gene, J gene, CDR3 DNA, CDR3 protein. The D gene is left open where the match is weak. Clone size is shown for a subset of rows, as once, few, many or a class of expanded clone.

>-|TRBV6-6|-|TRBJ1-2
TGTGCCGCAGCATCTGCGACCTACACCTTC
CAAASATYTF
>-|TRBV21-1|-|TRBJ2-7
TGTGCCAGCAAGGGCCGGCGGAAGTTTTACGAGCAGTACTTC
CASKGRRKFYEQYF
>few|TRBV10-3|TRBD1|TRBJ2-7
TGTGCCATCAGTGCTCCGGGACAGTACAAATTCTCCTACGAGCAGTACTTC
CAISAPGQYKFSYEQYF
>-|TRBV19|TRBD2|TRBJ2-1
TGTGCCAGTAGTATATTAGCGGGAGGCTTCAATGAGCAGTTCTTC
CASSILAGGFNEQFF
>many|TRBV7-9|-|TRBJ1-1
TGTGCCAGCAGTCGATTACGGGGGGTGAGCACTGAAGCTTTCTTT
CASSRLRGVSTEAFF
>-|TRBV28|-|TRBJ2-7
TGTGCCAGCAGCAACACGCGATTCTACGAGCAGTACTTC
CASSNTRFYEQYF
>-|TRBV4-3|-|TRBJ2-7
TGCGCCAGCAGCCATATCCTAGGGATCCACGAGCAGTACTTC
CASSHILGIHEQYF
>-|TRBV28|-|TRBJ1-4
TGTGCCAGCAGCCGAGTTCCCATCAGGGTTGAAAAACTGTTTTTT
CASSRVPIRVEKLFF
>-|TRBV28|-|TRBJ1-4
TGTGCCAGCAGTTTATTTGGGCTAAAGGTGGCTAATGAAAAACTGTTTTTT
CASSLFGLKVANEKLFF
>-|TRBV5-5|-|TRBJ1-1
TGTGCCAGCAGCTTGGATCCGGGACGGGACACTGAAGCTTTCTTT
CASSLDPGRDTEAFF
>few|TRBV6-6|TRBD1|TRBJ1-2
TGTGCCAGCAGTCCCCGAGACAGGGTAGACTATGGCTACACCTTC
CASSPRDRVDYGYTF
>-|TRBV6-1|-|TRBJ2-5
TGTGCCAGCAGTGAATTCCCAGGGAGCCAAGAGACCCAGTACTTC
CASSEFPGSQETQYF
>-|TRBV7-6|TRBD2|TRBJ2-5
TGTGCCAGCAGCCCCAGACTAGCGGGGTCGAGGGAGACCCAGTACTTC
CASSPRLAGSRETQYF
>-|TRBV5-5|-|TRBJ2-3
TGTGCCAGCAGCTTGGCTGTAGATACGCAGTATTTT
CASSLAVDTQYF
>-|TRBV19|TRBD1|TRBJ2-7
TGTGCCAGTAGTATCGACTCTGGGACAGAAGCCTACGAGCAGTACTTC
CASSIDSGTEAYEQYF
>-|TRBV4-1|-|TRBJ1-1
TGCGCCAGCAGCCAAGGAACAGGGCAGGGCGAAGCTTTCTTT
CASSQGTGQGEAFF
>-|TRBV11-2|TRBD1|TRBJ1-5
TGTGCCAGCAGCTTTGGCACAGGGGAAGATCAGCCCCAGCATTTT
CASSFGTGEDQPQHF